Listed here is a single T cell receptor (beta chain). Its antigen remains unidentified. The sample comes from a study of cytomegalovirus exposure and HLA in healthy donors. Study background: Among the approximately 400 genotyped donors, more than 70% were placed in the Caucasian-associated ancestry cluster.

CDR1 is LNHNV, CDR2 YYDKDF, per germline (reference sequence). This CDR3 has 15 residues. V was shortened by 5 bases and J by 4 bases, with 16 bases between the two germline ends. Whole-study results and caveats: Earlier analysis found most TCR beta V segments productive about 90% or about 30% of the time. HLA-A and HLA-B allele assignments for most subjects were reportedly predicted accurately using TCR beta sequences.

The PCR was carried out with 60 Vbeta primers and 13 Jbeta primers. TCRdb keeps only in-frame clones here, not all; method: immunoSEQ multiplex PCR. The listing records about 33,000 clones. This TCR came from a woman aged 40 to 50 in good health and CMV-seropositive. The sequenced sample consisted of PBMCs. The chain couples TRBV15 to TRBJ2-3; maybe TRBD1 (6 bases). The CDR3 DNA follows: TGTGCCACCAGCTCCCCGCGACAGGTTTCAGATACGCAGTATTTT. This codes for CATSSPRQVSDTQYF.